This T cell receptor beta chain was found in a study of cytomegalovirus exposure and HLA in healthy donors. The V gene lost 2 bases and the J gene lost 0 bases, with 13 bases spanning the gap. Per germline, CDR1 MNHEY and CDR2 SVGAGI. The CDR3 is 16 amino acids. PCR involved 60 Vbeta and 13 Jbeta primers. Here immunoSEQ multiplex PCR was the method, and the copy in TCRdb shows in-frame clones only, minus some. The data show over 95,000 clones, 75% to 80% seen once. This TCR was recovered from a woman in her thirties or forties in good health and CMV-seropositive. The specimen sequenced was PBMCs. The chain carries TRBV6-5 and TRBJ1-1; perhaps TRBD1 as D (5 bases). CDR3 sequence: CASSYLPTVMNTEAFF. CDR3 nucleotide sequence: TGTGCCAGCAGTTACCTCCCGACAGTTATGAACACTGAAGCTTTCTTT.